Listed below are T cell receptor beta chains from one sample, sequenced in a study of T cell changes during pregnancy in multiple sclerosis. The data were produced by immunoSEQ multiplex PCR, yet TCRdb's version contains in-frame clones alone and is incomplete. The sample lists about 46,000 clones; about 94% were seen once. Sample: CD8+ T cells from peripheral blood mononuclear cells, taken in the first trimester of pregnancy. These receptor sequences come from a female donor with multiple sclerosis, enrolled in a pregnancy study. Each CDR3 is given with its conserved first and last residue. A D gene is named only where the DNA matches it firmly. For some rows the clone size is stated as once, few or many, or as a class when expanded; others skip it.

NA | TRBD2 | TRBJ2-3 | TRBV9 | CASSVEITASGFSGGGTDTQYF | TGTGCCAGCAGCGTAGAAATTACGGCTAGCGGGTTTTCCGGTGGGGGCACAGATACGCAGTATTTT
NA | NA | TRBJ2-7 | TRBV19 | CASSMADGHRFYEQYF | TGTGCCAGTAGTATGGCCGACGGACACCGATTCTACGAGCAGTACTTC
few | NA | TRBJ1-1 | TRBV19 | CASSSGTWNTEAFF | TGTGCCAGTAGTTCCGGGACATGGAACACTGAAGCTTTCTTT
NA | NA | TRBJ2-3 | TRBV5-4 | CASSSSDKTDTQYF | TGTGCCAGCAGCTCTTCCGACAAGACAGATACGCAGTATTTT
once | TRBD2 | TRBJ2-3 | TRBV5-1 | CASSSTPGLAGDLTDTQYF | TGCGCCAGCAGCTCAACCCCGGGACTAGCGGGGGACCTCACAGATACGCAGTATTTT
NA | NA | TRBJ1-4 | TRBV6-6 | CASSRVATNEKLFF | TGTGCCAGCAGTCGGGTAGCAACTAATGAAAAACTGTTTTTT
NA | TRBD1 | TRBJ2-7 | TRBV2 | CASSEDGTEIYEQYF | TGTGCCAGCAGTGAAGACGGGACAGAGATCTACGAGCAGTACTTC
NA | NA | TRBJ2-3 | TRBV10-3 | CAISGEGTDTQYF | TGTGCCATCAGCGGGGAGGGCACAGATACGCAGTATTTT
NA | TRBD1 | TRBJ2-3 | TRBV27 | CASSTLDRSTDTQYF | TGTGCCAGCAGTACGTTGGACAGGAGCACAGATACGCAGTATTTT
NA | NA | TRBJ1-2 | TRBV9 | CASSRNGYTF | TGTGCCAGCAGCCGTAATGGCTACACCTTC
NA | NA | TRBJ2-7 | TRBV7-9 | CASSLTGRAYEQYF | TGTGCCAGCAGCTTGACTGGGAGAGCGTACGAGCAGTACTTC
NA | NA | TRBJ2-5 | TRBV4-2 | CASSQAQPQLETQYF | TGTGCCAGCAGCCAGGCCCAGCCACAGCTAGAGACCCAGTACTTC
NA | NA | TRBJ1-2 | TRBV13 | CASSLGAGKTYTF | TGTGCCAGCAGCTTAGGCGCAGGGAAAACCTACACCTTC
once | NA | TRBJ1-5 | TRBV27 | CASSTGFGSQHF | TGTGCCAGCAGTACAGGTTTCGGGTCCCAGCATTTT
NA | NA | TRBJ2-3 | TRBV10-1 | CASSDGRSTDTQYF | TGCGCCAGCAGTGACGGGAGAAGCACAGATACGCAGTATTTT
once | NA | TRBJ1-2 | TRBV13 | CASSLRGYGYTF | TGTGCCAGCAGCTTACGGGGCTATGGCTACACCTTC
few | NA | TRBJ1-1 | TRBV11-2 | CASSQGGVNTEAFF | TGTGCCAGCAGTCAGGGTGGGGTGAACACTGAAGCTTTCTTT
NA | NA | TRBJ2-7 | TRBV28 | CASSYTVDSSYEQYF | TGTGCCAGCAGCTATACAGTCGACAGCTCCTACGAGCAGTACTTC
NA | NA | TRBJ1-1 | TRBV4-1 | CASSPGNTEAFF | TGCGCCAGCAGCCCCGGGAACACTGAAGCTTTCTTT
NA | TRBD1 | TRBJ2-7 | TRBV11-1 | CASSLTGVREQYF | TGTGCCAGCAGCTTAACAGGGGTTAGAGAGCAGTACTTC
once | NA | TRBJ2-2 | TRBV29-1 | CSVATEIGELFF | TGCAGCGTTGCCACTGAGATCGGGGAGCTGTTTTTT
NA | TRBD2 | TRBJ2-7 | TRBV10-3 | CAISKAGAQYEQYF | TGTGCCATCAGTAAAGCGGGGGCGCAATACGAGCAGTACTTC
NA | TRBD2 | TRBJ2-1 | TRBV5-1 | CASSLGGSDEQFF | TGCGCCAGCAGCTTGGGCGGGAGTGATGAGCAGTTCTTC
NA | NA | TRBJ1-3 | TRBV7-9 | CASSLADGGGSGNTIYF | TGTGCCAGCAGCTTAGCCGATGGGGGGGGCTCTGGAAACACCATATATTTT
NA | TRBD1 | TRBJ2-1 | TRBV4-1 | CASQGQAYSNEQFF | TGCGCCAGCCAAGGACAGGCTTACTCCAATGAGCAGTTCTTC
NA | NA | TRBJ2-2 | TRBV27 | CASSFYPGELFF | TGTGCCAGCAGTTTCTACCCCGGGGAGCTGTTTTTT
NA | TRBD1 | TRBJ2-7 | TRBV27 | CASSLFGRGNEQYF | TGTGCCAGCAGTTTATTTGGCAGGGGGAACGAGCAGTACTTC
NA | NA | TRBJ2-2 | TRBV28 | CASSYPGELFF | TGTGCCAGCAGCTACCCCGGGGAGCTGTTTTTT
NA | NA | TRBJ1-2 | TRBV6-5 | CASSKGANYGYTF | TGTGCCAGCAGTAAGGGGGCTAACTATGGCTACACCTTC
medium-sized | TRBD2 | TRBJ2-7 | TRBV19 | CASSIETSGSYEQYF | TGTGCCAGTAGTATAGAGACTAGCGGGAGCTACGAGCAGTACTTC
NA | NA | TRBJ2-5 | TRBV7-8 | CASSSLGRGPSQETQYF | TGTGCCAGCAGCTCGTTGGGGCGGGGACCCTCCCAAGAGACCCAGTACTTC
few | NA | TRBJ1-5 | TRBV7-9 | CASRAGGLSNQPQHF | TGTGCCAGCAGAGCCGGAGGGTTGAGCAATCAGCCCCAGCATTTT
NA | TRBD1 | TRBJ1-1 | TRBV5-1 | CASSSDRIGYLNTEAFF | TGCGCCAGCAGCTCGGACAGGATCGGCTACCTGAACACTGAAGCTTTCTTT